The 9 T cell receptor beta chains presented below share a single source sample, sequenced in a study of shared clonotypes between healthy human individuals. Generated by immunoSEQ multiplex PCR, the TCRdb table keeps only in-frame clones and is missing some. The sample consists of millions of clones, 95% of them appearing once. Sequenced input: naive CD4+ T cells sorted from blood. Sample subset: CD45RA+ positively selected. The receptors come from a man between 18 and 35 years old in good health.

This clone was seen a few times. Other nucleotide sequences from this sample produce the same CDR3. The CDR3 DNA reads as TGCGCCAGCAGCTTGAGCGGGGCTAGCACAGATACGCAGTATTTT. Its protein is CASSLSGASTDTQYF. V is TRBV5-1 and J is TRBJ2-3, with 7 positions matching TRBD2. CDR1 is SGHRS, CDR2 YFSETQ, per germline. V was pared by 1 base and J by 0 bases, with 2 bases of the junction left unmatched. The CDR3 loop spans 15 amino acids.

The V gene is TRBV28, the J gene TRBJ2-1, with 7 bases that match TRBD1. The junction had 4 bases not matched to a gene; V was cut back by 6 bases and J by 2 bases. The CDR3 length is 14 residues. The germline gives CDR1 MDHEN, CDR2 SYDVKM. This CDR3 reads CASSRTGTYNEQFF. CDR3 DNA: TGTGCCAGCAGCCGGACAGGCACCTACAATGAGCAGTTCTTC.

The chain is built from TRBV7-9 and TRBJ1-1; perhaps TRBD1 as D (5 bases). CDR1 and CDR2 (germline): SEHNR, FQNEAQ (reference sequence). Trimming removed 1 base at V and 5 bases at J, with 17 bases between. The CDR3 runs 16 residues. The CDR3 region has the DNA TGTGCCAGCAGCTTAGATGGATGGCAGGGCGTTACTGAAGCTTTCTTT. Its translation is CASSLDGWQGVTEAFF.

CDR3 DNA: TGTGCCAGCAGCTTAAGGCCCTTCACCGGGGAGCTGTTTTTT. This gives the protein CASSLRPFTGELFF. The V call is TRBV5-6, the J call TRBJ2-2; D call uncertain. The ends were cut back, 2 bases at V and 4 bases at J, with 9 bases in the middle. The CDR3 length is 14 residues. Germline V gene sequence: CDR1 SGHDT, CDR2 YYEEEE.

The V and J genes are TRBV5-1 and TRBJ2-7; 7 nucleotides align to TRBD1. The germline CDR1 and CDR2 sequences are SGHRS and YFSETQ. This CDR3 is 14 amino acids long. After removal of 7 bases from V and 0 bases from J, the junction contained 7 bases not matched to a gene. In DNA, the CDR3 is TGCGCCAGCCATCGGGACAGCAACTCCTACGAGCAGTACTTC. Translation: CASHRDSNSYEQYF.

The rearrangement links TRBV18 to TRBJ2-1; D is ambiguous. This CDR3 contains 14 residues. Germline-derived CDR1 and CDR2 are KGHSH and LQKENI. V lost 1 base and J 2 bases, leaving 6 bases between the germline ends. This chain's CDR3 is CASSPLTTYNEQFF. The CDR3 DNA is TGTGCCAGCTCACCACTTACTACCTACAATGAGCAGTTCTTC.

J is TRBJ2-5 and V is TRBV14; a weak D match, TRBD2 (5 bases). Trimming took 4 bases from V and 0 from J, leaving 15 bases between them. The V gene's germline CDR1 is SGHDN and CDR2 FVKESK. This CDR3 region has 16 residues. CDR3 sequence reads: CASSPRTGWYQETQYF. The CDR3 DNA follows: TGTGCCAGCAGCCCGAGAACGGGGTGGTACCAAGAGACCCAGTACTTC.

This chain links TRBV6-5 with TRBJ2-5; possible D gene TRBD2, 6 bases. Per the germline V gene, CDR1 is MNHEY and CDR2 is SVGAGI. V lost 6 bases, J lost 4 bases, and 9 bases lay in between. The CDR3 runs to 12 residues. CDR3 in DNA: TGTGCCAGCAGGACGGGAGCAGAGACCCAGTACTTC. Translated: CASRTGAETQYF.

The chain recombines TRBV2 with TRBJ2-4; D might be TRBD1 (5 bases). Trimming removed 4 bases at V and 6 bases at J, with 10 bases between. Germline CDR1 is SNHLY and CDR2 is FYNNEI. CDR3 length: 13 residues. CDR3 sequence (DNA): TGTGCCAGCAGTGCAGGCAGGGCAAACATTCAGTACTTC. Protein product: CASSAGRANIQYF.